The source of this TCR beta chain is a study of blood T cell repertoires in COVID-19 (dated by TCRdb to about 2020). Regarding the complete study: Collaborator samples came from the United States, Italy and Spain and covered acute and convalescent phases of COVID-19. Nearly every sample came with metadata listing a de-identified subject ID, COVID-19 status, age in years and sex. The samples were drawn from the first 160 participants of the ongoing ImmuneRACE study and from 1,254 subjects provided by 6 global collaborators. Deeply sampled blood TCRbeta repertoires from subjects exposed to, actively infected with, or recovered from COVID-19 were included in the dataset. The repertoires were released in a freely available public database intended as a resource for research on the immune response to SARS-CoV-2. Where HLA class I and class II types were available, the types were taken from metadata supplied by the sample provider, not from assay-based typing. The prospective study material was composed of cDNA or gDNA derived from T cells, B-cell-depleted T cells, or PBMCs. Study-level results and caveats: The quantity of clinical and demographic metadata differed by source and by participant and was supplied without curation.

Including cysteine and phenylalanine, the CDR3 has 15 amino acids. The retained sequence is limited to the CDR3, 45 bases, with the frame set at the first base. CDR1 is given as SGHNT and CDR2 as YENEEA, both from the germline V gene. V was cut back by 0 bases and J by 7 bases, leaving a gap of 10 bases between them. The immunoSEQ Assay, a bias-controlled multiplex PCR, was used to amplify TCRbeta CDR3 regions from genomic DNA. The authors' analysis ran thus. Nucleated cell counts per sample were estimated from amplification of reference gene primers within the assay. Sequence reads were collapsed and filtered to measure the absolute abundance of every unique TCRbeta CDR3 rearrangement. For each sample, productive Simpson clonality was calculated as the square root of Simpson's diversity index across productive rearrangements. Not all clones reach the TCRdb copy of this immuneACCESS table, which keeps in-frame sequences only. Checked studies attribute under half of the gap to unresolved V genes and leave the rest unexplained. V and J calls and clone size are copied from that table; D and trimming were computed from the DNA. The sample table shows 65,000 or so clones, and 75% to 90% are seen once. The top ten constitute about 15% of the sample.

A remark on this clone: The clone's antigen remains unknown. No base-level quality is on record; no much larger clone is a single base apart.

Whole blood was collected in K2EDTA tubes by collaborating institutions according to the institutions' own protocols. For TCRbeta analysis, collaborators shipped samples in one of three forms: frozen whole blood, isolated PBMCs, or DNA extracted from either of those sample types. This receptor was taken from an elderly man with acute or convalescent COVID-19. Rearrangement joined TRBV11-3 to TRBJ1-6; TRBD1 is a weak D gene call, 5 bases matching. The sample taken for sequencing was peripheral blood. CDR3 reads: CASSLDPQDNSPLHF. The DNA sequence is TGTGCCAGCAGCTTAGATCCACAGGACAATTCACCCCTCCACTTT.